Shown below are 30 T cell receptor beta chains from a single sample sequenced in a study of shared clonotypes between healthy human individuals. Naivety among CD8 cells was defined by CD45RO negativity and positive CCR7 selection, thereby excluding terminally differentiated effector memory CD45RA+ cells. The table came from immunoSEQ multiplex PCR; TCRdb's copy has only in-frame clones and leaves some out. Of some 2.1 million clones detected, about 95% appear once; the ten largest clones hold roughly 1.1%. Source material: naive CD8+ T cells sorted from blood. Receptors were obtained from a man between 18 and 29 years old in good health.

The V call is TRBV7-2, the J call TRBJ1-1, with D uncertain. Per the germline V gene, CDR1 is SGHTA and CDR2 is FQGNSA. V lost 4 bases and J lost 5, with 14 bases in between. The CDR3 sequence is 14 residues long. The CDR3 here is CASSSPEEGTEAFF. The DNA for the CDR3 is TGTGCCAGCAGCTCCCCGGAGGAAGGGACTGAAGCTTTCTTT.

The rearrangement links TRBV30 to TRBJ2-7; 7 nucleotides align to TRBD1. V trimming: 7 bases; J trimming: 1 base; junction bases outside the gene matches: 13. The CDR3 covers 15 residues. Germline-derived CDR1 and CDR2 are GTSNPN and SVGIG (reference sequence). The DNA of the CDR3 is TGTGCCTTGATTGGGATAATGGGACAGTCCTACGAGCAGTACTTC. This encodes CALIGIMGQSYEQYF. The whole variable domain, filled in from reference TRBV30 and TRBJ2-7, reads SQTIHQWPATLVQPVGSPLSLECTVEGTSNPNLYWYRQAAGRGLQLLFYSVGIGQISSEVPQNLSASRPQDRQFILSSKKLLLSDSGFYLCALIGIMGQSYEQYFGPGTRLTVT.

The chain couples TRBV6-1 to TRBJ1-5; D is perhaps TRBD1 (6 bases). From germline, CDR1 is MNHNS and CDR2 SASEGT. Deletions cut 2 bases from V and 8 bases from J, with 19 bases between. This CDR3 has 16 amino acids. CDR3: CASSELIAGGGKPQHF. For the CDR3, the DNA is TGTGCCAGCAGTGAATTAATCGCCGGGGGCGGGAAGCCCCAGCATTTT.

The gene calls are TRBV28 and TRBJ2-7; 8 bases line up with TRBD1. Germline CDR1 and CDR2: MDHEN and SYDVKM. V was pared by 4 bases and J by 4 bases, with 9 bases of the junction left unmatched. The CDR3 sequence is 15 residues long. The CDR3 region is CASSWAGTGLYEQYF. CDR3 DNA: TGTGCCAGCAGTTGGGCCGGGACAGGTCTTTACGAGCAGTACTTC.

CDR3 in amino acids: CASSLTEAYEQYF. The CDR3 nucleotides read TGTGCCAGCAGCCTGACAGAAGCCTACGAGCAGTACTTC. The J gene is TRBJ2-7, the V gene TRBV5-6; TRBD1 is a possible D gene (5 bases). CDR3 length: 13 residues. Germline assignment: CDR1 SGHDT and CDR2 YYEEEE. The V and J ends lost 4 bases and 2 bases respectively, with 10 bases between them. Together with reference TRBV5-6 and TRBJ2-7, the CDR3 gives the full variable domain: DAGVTQSPTHLIKTRGQQVTLRCSPKSGHDTVSWYQQALGQGPQFIFQYYEEEERQRGNFPDRFSGHQFPNYSSELNVNALLLGDSALYLCASSLTEAYEQYFGPGTRLTVT.

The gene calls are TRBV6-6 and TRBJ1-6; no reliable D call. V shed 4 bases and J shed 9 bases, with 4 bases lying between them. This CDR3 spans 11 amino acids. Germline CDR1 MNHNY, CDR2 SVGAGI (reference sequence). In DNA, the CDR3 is TGTGCCAGCAGTTTCACTTCACCCCTCCACTTT. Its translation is CASSFTSPLHF.

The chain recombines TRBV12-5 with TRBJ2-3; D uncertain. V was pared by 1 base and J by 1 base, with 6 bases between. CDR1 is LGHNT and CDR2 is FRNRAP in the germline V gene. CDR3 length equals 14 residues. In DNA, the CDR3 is TGTGCTAGTGGTTTGGAGTGGGGCACAGATACGCAGTATTTT. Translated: CASGLEWGTDTQYF.

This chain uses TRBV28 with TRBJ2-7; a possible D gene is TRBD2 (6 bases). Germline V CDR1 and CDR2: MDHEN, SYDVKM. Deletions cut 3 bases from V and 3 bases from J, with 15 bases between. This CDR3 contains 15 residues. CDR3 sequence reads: CASSFLGEANYEQYF. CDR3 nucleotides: TGTGCCAGCAGTTTCCTGGGGGAGGCAAACTACGAGCAGTACTTC.

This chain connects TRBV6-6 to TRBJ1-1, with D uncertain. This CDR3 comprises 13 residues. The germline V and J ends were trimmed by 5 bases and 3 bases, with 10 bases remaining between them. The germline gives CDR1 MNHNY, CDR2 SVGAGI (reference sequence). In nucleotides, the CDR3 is TGTGCCAGCAGTCCCACGCGAGACACTGAAGCTTTCTTT. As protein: CASSPTRDTEAFF.

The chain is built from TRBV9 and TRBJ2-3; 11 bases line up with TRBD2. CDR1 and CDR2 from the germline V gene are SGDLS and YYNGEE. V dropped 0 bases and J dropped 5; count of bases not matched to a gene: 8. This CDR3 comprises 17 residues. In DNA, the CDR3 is TGTGCCAGCAGCGTAGTGGGTAGCGGGAGGGCCGGAGATACGCAGTATTTT. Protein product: CASSVVGSGRAGDTQYF. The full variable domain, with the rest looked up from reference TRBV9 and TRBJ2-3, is DSGVTQTPKHLITATGQRVTLRCSPRSGDLSVYWYQQSLDQGLQFLIQYYNGEERAKGNILERFSAQQFPDLHSELNLSSLELGDSALYFCASSVVGSGRAGDTQYFGPGTRLTVL.

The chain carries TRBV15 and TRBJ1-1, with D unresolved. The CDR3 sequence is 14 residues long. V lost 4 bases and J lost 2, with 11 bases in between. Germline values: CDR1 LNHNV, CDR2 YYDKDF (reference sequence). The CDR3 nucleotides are TGTGCCACCAGCATGGGCCGCCTTAACACTGAAGCTTTCTTT. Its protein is CATSMGRLNTEAFF.

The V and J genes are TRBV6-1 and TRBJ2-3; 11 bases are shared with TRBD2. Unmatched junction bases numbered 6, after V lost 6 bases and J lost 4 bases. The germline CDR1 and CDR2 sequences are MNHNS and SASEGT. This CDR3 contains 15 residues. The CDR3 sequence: CASRRASGGPDTQYF. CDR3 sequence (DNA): TGTGCCAGCAGAAGAGCTAGCGGGGGGCCAGATACGCAGTATTTT.

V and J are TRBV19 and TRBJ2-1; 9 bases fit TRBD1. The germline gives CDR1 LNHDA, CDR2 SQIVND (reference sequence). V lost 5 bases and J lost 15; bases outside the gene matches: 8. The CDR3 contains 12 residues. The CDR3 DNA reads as TGTGCCAGTAGTCCGCGGACAGGGGCTACGTTCTTC. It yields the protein CASSPRTGATFF.

For the CDR3, the DNA is TGTGCCAGCAGCTCCGAGCGGGAAGCGCAGTATTTT. This translates into CASSSEREAQYF. The chain employs TRBV13 and TRBJ2-3; 7 positions match TRBD2. From germline, CDR1 is PRHDT and CDR2 FYEKMQ (reference sequence). CDR3 size: 12 residues. J lost 10 bases, V lost 4 bases, and 5 bases had no gene match. Based on the CDR3 plus reference TRBV13 and TRBJ2-3, the full variable domain is AAGVIQSPRHLIKEKRETATLKCYPIPRHDTVYWYQQGPGQDPQFLISFYEKMQSDKGSIPDRFSAQQFSDYHSELNMSSLELGDSALYFCASSSEREAQYFGPGTRLTVL.

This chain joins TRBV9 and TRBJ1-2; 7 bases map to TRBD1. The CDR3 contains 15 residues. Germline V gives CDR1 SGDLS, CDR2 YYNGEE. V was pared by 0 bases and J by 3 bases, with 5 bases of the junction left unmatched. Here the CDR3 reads CASSVEGAMDYGYTF. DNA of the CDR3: TGTGCCAGCAGCGTAGAGGGGGCGATGGACTATGGCTACACCTTC.

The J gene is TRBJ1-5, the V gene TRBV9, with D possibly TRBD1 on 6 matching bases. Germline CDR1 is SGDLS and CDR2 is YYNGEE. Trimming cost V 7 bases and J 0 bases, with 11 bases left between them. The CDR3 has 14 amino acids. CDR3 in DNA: TGTGCCAGCGCGGCGGGGGCTAGCAATCAGCCCCAGCATTTT. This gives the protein CASAAGASNQPQHF. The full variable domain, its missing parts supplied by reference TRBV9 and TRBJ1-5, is DSGVTQTPKHLITATGQRVTLRCSPRSGDLSVYWYQQSLDQGLQFLIQYYNGEERAKGNILERFSAQQFPDLHSELNLSSLELGDSALYFCASAAGASNQPQHFGDGTRLSIL.

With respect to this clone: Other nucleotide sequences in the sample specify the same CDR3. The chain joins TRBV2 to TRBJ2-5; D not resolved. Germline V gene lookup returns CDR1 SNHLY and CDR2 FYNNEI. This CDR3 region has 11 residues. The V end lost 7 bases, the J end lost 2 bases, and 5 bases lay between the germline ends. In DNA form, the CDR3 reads TGTGCCAGCACCGGTCAAGAGACCCAGTACTTC. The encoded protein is CASTGQETQYF.

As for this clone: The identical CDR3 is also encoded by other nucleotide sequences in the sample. CDR3 amino acids: CASSLLGGTDTQYF. The CDR3 DNA reads TGTGCCAGCAGCTTACTAGGTGGGACAGATACGCAGTATTTT. The chain couples TRBV7-3 to TRBJ2-3; D gene ambiguous. The V gene lost 2 bases and the J gene lost 3 bases, with 9 bases spanning the gap. This CDR3 comprises 14 residues. Per the germline V gene, CDR1 is SGHTA and CDR2 is FQGTGA.

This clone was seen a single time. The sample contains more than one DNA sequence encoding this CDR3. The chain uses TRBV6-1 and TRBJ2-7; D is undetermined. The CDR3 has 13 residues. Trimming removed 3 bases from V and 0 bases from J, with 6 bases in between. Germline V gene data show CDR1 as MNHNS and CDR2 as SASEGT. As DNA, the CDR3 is TGTGCCAGCAGTGATCGACTCTCCTACGAGCAGTACTTC. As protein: CASSDRLSYEQYF.

The CDR3 reads CASEGLADYEQYF. In DNA, the CDR3 is TGTGCCAGTGAGGGACTAGCTGACTACGAGCAGTACTTC. The V call is TRBV7-2, the J call TRBJ2-7; TRBD2 aligns across 9 bases. CDR3 length equals 13 residues. Germline-derived CDR1 and CDR2 are SGHTA and FQGNSA. After removal of 9 bases from V and 3 bases from J, the junction contained 6 bases not matched to a gene.

CDR3 region: CASSLGAGGPVDNEQFF. CDR3 nucleotides: TGTGCCAGCAGCTTAGGAGCGGGAGGGCCTGTGGACAATGAGCAGTTCTTC. V usage is TRBV11-2 and J usage is TRBJ2-1; 10 nucleotides agree with TRBD2. Per the germline V gene, CDR1 is SGHAT and CDR2 is FQNNGV. CDR3 length equals 17 residues. Trimming took 1 base from V and 5 from J; bases not matched to a gene: 8.

CDR3 sequence (DNA): TGCGCCAGCAGCTCAGTGGGGATAACGGGGCGTTACAATGAGCAGTTCTTC. It translates to CASSSVGITGRYNEQFF. The chain has TRBV4-1 and TRBJ2-1; D is possibly TRBD1 or TRBD2 (5 bases each). The CDR3 sequence is 17 residues long. Trimming took off 5 bases at V and 4 bases at J, with 21 bases between the two ends. Germline V CDR1 and CDR2: MGHRA, YSYEKL.

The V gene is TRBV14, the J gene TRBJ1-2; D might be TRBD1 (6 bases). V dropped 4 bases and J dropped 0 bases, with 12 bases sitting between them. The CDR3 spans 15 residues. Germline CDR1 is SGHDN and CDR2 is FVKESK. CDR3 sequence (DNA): TGTGCCAGCAGCCCTGACACAGGGTCTAACTATGGCTACACCTTC. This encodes CASSPDTGSNYGYTF.

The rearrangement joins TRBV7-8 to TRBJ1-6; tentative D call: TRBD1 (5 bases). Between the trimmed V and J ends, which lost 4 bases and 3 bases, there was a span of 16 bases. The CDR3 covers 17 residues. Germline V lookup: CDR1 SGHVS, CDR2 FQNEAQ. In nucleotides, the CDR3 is TGTGCCAGCAGCTCCCGTGGATGGGGCGACTATAATTCACCCCTCCACTTT. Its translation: CASSSRGWGDYNSPLHF.

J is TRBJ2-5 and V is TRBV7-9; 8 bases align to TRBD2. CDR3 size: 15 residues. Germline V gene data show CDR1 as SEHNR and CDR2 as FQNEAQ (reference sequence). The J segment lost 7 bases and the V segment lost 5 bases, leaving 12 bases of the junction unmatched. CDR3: CASSPSGTSTATQYF. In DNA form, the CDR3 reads TGTGCCAGCAGCCCCTCCGGGACTAGTACCGCGACCCAGTACTTC.

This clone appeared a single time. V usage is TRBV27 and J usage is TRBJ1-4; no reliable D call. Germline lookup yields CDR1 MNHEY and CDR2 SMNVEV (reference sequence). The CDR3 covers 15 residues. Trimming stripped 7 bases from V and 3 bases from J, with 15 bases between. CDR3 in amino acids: CASTPHSPANEKLFF. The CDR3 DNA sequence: TGTGCCAGCACCCCTCATAGCCCGGCTAATGAAAAACTGTTTTTT.

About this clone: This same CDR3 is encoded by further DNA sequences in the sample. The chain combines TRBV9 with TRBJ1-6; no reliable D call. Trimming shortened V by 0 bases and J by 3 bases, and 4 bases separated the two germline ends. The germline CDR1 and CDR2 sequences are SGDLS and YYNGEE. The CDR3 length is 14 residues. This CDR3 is CASSVGDYNSPLHF. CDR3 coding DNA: TGTGCCAGCAGCGTAGGGGACTATAATTCACCCCTCCACTTT.

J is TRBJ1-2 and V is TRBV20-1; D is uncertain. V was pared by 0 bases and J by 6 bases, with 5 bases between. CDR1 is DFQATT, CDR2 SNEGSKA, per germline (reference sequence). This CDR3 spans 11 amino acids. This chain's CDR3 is CSARDPDGYTF. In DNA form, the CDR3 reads TGCAGTGCTAGAGATCCCGATGGCTACACCTTC.

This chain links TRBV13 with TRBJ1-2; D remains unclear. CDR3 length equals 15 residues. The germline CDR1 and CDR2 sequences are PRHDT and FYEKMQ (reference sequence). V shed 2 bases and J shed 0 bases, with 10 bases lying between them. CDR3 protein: CASSLWGAANYGYTF. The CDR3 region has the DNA TGTGCCAGCAGCTTATGGGGAGCCGCTAACTATGGCTACACCTTC.

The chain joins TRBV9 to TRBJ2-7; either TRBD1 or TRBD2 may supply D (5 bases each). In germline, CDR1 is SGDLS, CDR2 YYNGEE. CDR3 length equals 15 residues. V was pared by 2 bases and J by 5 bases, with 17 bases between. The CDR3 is CASSVQGRGVDEQYF. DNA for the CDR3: TGTGCCAGCAGCGTCCAAGGTAGAGGGGTCGACGAGCAGTACTTC.